This T cell receptor (beta chain) was documented in a study of T-cell memory formation after mild COVID-19 (dated by TCRdb to about 2021). Regarding the research as a whole: TCR sequence clusters from the two donors were largely donor specific. Longitudinal TCRalpha and TCRbeta repertoire sequencing tracked T-cell clones expanding and contracting after mild COVID-19 in two donors. The cohort was made up of two young adult volunteers, one female and one male, who were previously healthy.

As regards this clonotype: The specificity of this receptor is unknown. No per-base quality is available; no much larger clone lies one base away.

PBMCs were isolated by Ficoll-Paque density gradient centrifugation. As encoded in the germline V gene, CDR1 is SNHLY while CDR2 is FYNNEI. V gives up 4 bases and J gives up 2 bases, and the segment between their germline ends measures 14 bases. The CDR3 spans 15 residues, from the cysteine through the phenylalanine. Only CDR3 DNA remains: 45 bases, in frame from the first base. TCRdb shows the sequencer as Illumina NovaSeq 6000. Using 5'RACE with constant-segment primers, TCRalpha and TCRbeta cDNA libraries were constructed, with sample barcodes and unique molecular identifiers added in the process. RNA was extracted from every sample with Trizol reagent. Amplification of the libraries took two PCR steps, and the second step added a second sample barcode plus Illumina TruSeq adapters. Libraries were sequenced on an Illumina NovaSeq with 2 x 150 bp paired-end reads. The authors' analysis ran thus. Reads were demultiplexed and collapsed into UMI-guided consensus sequences with migec v1.2.7. Using mixcr v2.1.11, UMI consensuses were aligned to TRA and TRB V and J templates and then assembled into clonotypes. A clonotype was counted as expanded or contracted only when both edgeR and NoisET called the clonotype significant, with the noise models trained on biological replicates. edgeR calls used a false discovery rate-adjusted p below 0.01 and a log2 fold-change threshold of 1. As an exploratory analysis of dynamics, max-normalized trajectories of the 1000 most abundant clonotypes were examined by PCA with hierarchical clustering. Separately sequenced CD4+ and CD8+ repertoires were used to assign a CD4 or CD8 phenotype to each responding clone. TCRdb trimmed the raw reads at Q25, called clones with MiXCR and kept productive beta chains. Each entry merges the rows of one CDR3 protein and shows their most common DNA and genes. TCRdb's processing, not the authors' own work, is the source of the V and J calls. The sample table lists roughly 400,000 distinct CDR3 sequences, about 15% of them with a count of one. 20% to 25% of the sample goes to the ten largest clones.

The paper's findings and limits, for the study overall: Only a couple of mild cases were covered in the study, and larger cohorts including severe cases with pre-infection samples were considered necessary. Contracting CD4+ clones turned up mainly in the CM and EM memory subsets, whereas EMRA was where CD8+ clones were enriched. SARS-CoV-2 specificity was not confirmed for the second-wave clones peaking on day 37. Balanced CD4/CD8 phenotypes were observed for clones contracting from day 15 to 85, whereas a bias towards CD4+ was observed for a second wave of clones expanding from day 15 to 37. Some responding clones were detected in pre-infection memory, which suggested that pre-existing cross-reactive memory T cells had joined the SARS-CoV-2 response.

Material for sequencing was PBMCs or a T cell subset sorted from them (not recorded which). The chain uses TRBV2 and TRBJ1-2; TRBD1 is perhaps the D gene, given 5 matching bases. This TCR was recovered from a man aged 18 to 29 who had mild COVID-19 (a few samples of this study predate the infection). The sample titles of this study are shuffled in the database, so cell type and time point are left out; the donor was told from shared clones. The CDR3 loop reads CASSVVGGGNYGYTF. The sequenced DNA is TGTGCCAGCAGTGTGGTGGGCGGGGGGAACTATGGCTACACCTTC.